The clone carrying this TCR beta chain came up a few times. The sample originates from a study of early T cells in non-severe SARS-CoV-2 infection. About the study: The chains were unpaired, and the sequenced material was bulk RNA from unsorted whole blood.

V lost 6 bases and J 6 bases, leaving 11 bases between the germline ends. This CDR3 has 13 amino acids. Individual cDNA molecules were tagged with unique molecular identifiers, the study reported. TCRdb redid the calling of the 5' RACE reads with MiXCR, one entry per CDR3 protein. The repertoire includes about 58,000 distinct CDR3 sequences, around 12% of them detected once, and 3% to 4.5% sits in the top ten. The chain employs TRBV12-3 or TRBV12-4 and TRBJ2-2; either TRBD1 or TRBD2 may fit D (5 bases each). The sample comprised whole blood. The clonotype originates from an adult who was a healthcare worker with PCR-confirmed SARS-CoV-2 infection or an uninfected control (not recorded which). The CDR3 loop is CASRARDPGELFF. Here the CDR3 DNA reads TGTGCCAGCAGAGCTCGGGACCCCGGGGAGCTGTTTTTT.